The 4 T cell receptor beta chains below were found in one sample sequenced in a study of CD8 T cells in ankylosing spondylitis. MiXCR, applied by TCRdb to the 5' RACE reads, yields one record per CDR3 protein. Of over 200,000 distinct CDR3 sequences listed, roughly 10% are singletons. The sequencing input was blood, either unsorted or a sorted T cell fraction (not recorded which). Receptors were obtained from a male donor with ankylosing spondylitis or in good health (not recorded which).

This clonotype was observed many times. J is TRBJ2-1 and V is TRBV12-3 or TRBV12-4; tentatively, D is TRBD2 (6 bases). The V gene lost 2 bases and the J gene lost 10 bases, with 15 bases spanning the gap. This CDR3 region has 14 residues. CDR3 region: CASSLFRGDTEQFF. In nucleotides, the CDR3 is TGTGCCAGCAGTTTATTCCGCGGGGATACCGAGCAGTTCTTC.

This clonotype was seen at least ten times. J is TRBJ2-7 and V is TRBV9; D could derive from TRBD1 or TRBD2 (5 bases each). Between the trimmed V and J ends, which lost 4 bases and 4 bases, there was a span of 18 bases. The CDR3 runs 15 residues. Germline V lookup: CDR1 SGDLS, CDR2 YYNGEE. In nucleotides, the CDR3 is TGTGCCAGCAGCCCTCAAGTGGGTGGGGGTTACGAGCAGTACTTC. It encodes CASSPQVGGGYEQYF.

The chain is built from TRBV29-1 and TRBJ1-5; D uncertain. The CDR3 consists of 12 residues. Germline CDR1 is SQVTM and CDR2 is ANQGSEA. V lost 5 bases and J 5 bases, leaving 10 bases between the germline ends. The CDR3 spells CSVKQLDQPQHF. CDR3 sequence (DNA): TGCAGCGTTAAACAGCTAGATCAGCCCCAGCATTTT.

The chain recombines TRBV28 with TRBJ2-7; the D is unclear. CDR3 length equals 14 residues. Germline V gene sequence: CDR1 MDHEN, CDR2 SYDVKM. Deletions cut 3 bases from V and 5 bases from J, with 14 bases between. The CDR3 sequence: CASSFLGRPNEQYF. The CDR3 bases are TGTGCCAGCAGTTTTCTAGGCCGACCGAACGAGCAGTACTTC.